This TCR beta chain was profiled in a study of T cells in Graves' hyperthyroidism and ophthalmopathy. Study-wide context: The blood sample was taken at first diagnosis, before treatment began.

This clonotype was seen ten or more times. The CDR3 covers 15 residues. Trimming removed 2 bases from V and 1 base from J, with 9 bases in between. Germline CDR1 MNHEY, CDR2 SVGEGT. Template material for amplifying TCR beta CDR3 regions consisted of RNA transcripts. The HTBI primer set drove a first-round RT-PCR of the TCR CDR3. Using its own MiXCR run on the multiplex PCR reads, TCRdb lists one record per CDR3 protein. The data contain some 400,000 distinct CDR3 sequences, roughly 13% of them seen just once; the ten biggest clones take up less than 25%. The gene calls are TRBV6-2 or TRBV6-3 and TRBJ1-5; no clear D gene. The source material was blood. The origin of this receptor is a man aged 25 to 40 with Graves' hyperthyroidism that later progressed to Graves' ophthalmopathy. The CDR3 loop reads CASSYLRGSNQPQHF. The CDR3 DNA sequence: TGTGCCAGCAGTTACCTACGGGGAAGCAATCAGCCCCAGCATTTT.